In its sample, the clone carrying this TCR beta chain was seen many times. Its target is unknown. The record originates from a study of regulatory T cells in long-lasting Graves disease. Study context: Graves' patients, diagnosed recently, had received antithyroid drugs under 3 months. General observations from the study: Segments TRBV28, TRBJ1-2 and TRBJ2-5 showed preferential usage in persistent disease.

As for time point: newly diagnosed GD, antithyroid drugs for less than 3 months. The TCR library was prepared using RNA isolated from PBMCs. According to the study, TCR beta libraries were built with iRepertoire HTBI primers and CDR3-region Arm-PCR. TCRdb reanalysed the multiplex PCR reads using MiXCR and keeps one entry per CDR3 protein. This table has approximately 210,000 distinct CDR3 sequences, around 16% appearing once. The CDR3 loop spans 16 amino acids. V was pared by 4 bases and J by 7 bases, with 10 bases of the junction left unmatched. The sequences come from peripheral blood mononuclear cells (PBMCs), collected at new diagnosis, from a patient treated with antithyroid drugs. The genes are TRBV12-3 or TRBV12-4 and TRBJ2-1, with 10 bases fitting TRBD1. This clonotype was sampled from a female donor with Graves disease. Here the CDR3 DNA reads TGTGCCAGCAGTTATACCCCCGGGACAGGGGTTAATGAGCAGTTCTTC. This sequence encodes CASSYTPGTGVNEQFF.